This T cell receptor beta chain emerged from a study of blood T cell repertoires in COVID-19. Background on the study: The United States, Italy and Spain supplied acute and convalescent COVID-19 samples. The cDNA or gDNA used as material had been derived from T cells, B-cell-depleted T cells, or PBMCs.

Trimming left V 3 bases short and J 7 bases short, with 19 bases between. The CDR3 covers 17 residues. Germline loops: CDR1 SGHAT, CDR2 FQNNGV. The table came from immunoSEQ multiplex PCR; TCRdb's copy has only in-frame clones and leaves some out. This sample has 200,000 or so clones, with about 85% found just once. In Seattle, patients joined the study during active infection and were tracked longitudinally. The receptor was isolated from a man in his sixties with COVID-19, enrolled during active disease. The rearrangement links TRBV11-2 to TRBJ1-6; no firm D call. The sequenced material came from peripheral blood. The DNA of the CDR3 is TGTGCCAGCAGCTTTGGCCAGGCCTATATCCTAAATTCACCCCTCCACTTT. Protein: CASSFGQAYILNSPLHF.